One T cell receptor beta chain is described in this entry. This specimen belongs to a study of blood T cell repertoires in COVID-19. On the study more broadly: Acute and convalescent COVID-19 samples came from the United States, Italy and Spain. PBMCs, B-cell-depleted T cells, or T cells were the source of the cDNA or gDNA that made up the material.

Original data processing: Reference gene primer amplification yielded estimated nucleated cell counts. TCRdb keeps only in-frame clones here, not all; method: immunoSEQ multiplex PCR. D and trimming were read from the DNA, whereas the V and J calls and clone size are those reported in that table. Among over 150,000 clones listed, over 80% were seen once. Germline trimming cut 6 bases from V and 2 bases from J; bases unmatched to any gene: 6. The CDR3 has 14 residues. Germline V gene lookup returns CDR1 SGHRS and CDR2 YFSETQ. This receptor was identified in a woman in her sixties or seventies who had recovered from COVID-19. Sequenced material: peripheral blood. V gene TRBV5-1 combines with J gene TRBJ2-7; 9 bases line up with TRBD1. The CDR3 is CASTEGQGPYEQYF. In DNA form, the CDR3 reads TGCGCCAGCACCGAGGGACAGGGCCCCTACGAGCAGTACTTC.